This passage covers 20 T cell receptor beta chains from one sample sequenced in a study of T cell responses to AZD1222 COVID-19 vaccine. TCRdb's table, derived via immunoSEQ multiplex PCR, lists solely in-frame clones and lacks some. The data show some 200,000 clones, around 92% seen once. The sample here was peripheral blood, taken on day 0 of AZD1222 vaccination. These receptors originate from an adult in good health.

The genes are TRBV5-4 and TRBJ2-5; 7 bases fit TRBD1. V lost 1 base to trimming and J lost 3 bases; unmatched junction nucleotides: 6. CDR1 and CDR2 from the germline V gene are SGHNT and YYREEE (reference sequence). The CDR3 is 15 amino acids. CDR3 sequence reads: CASSLKGQSEETQYF. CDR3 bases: TGTGCCAGCAGCTTGAAGGGACAGTCTGAAGAGACCCAGTACTTC.

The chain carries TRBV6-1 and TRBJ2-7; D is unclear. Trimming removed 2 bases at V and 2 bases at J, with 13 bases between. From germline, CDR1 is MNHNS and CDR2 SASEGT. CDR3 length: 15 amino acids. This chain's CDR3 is CASSEKKGGAYEQYF. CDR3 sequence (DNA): TGTGCCAGCAGTGAAAAAAAAGGTGGAGCCTACGAGCAGTACTTC.

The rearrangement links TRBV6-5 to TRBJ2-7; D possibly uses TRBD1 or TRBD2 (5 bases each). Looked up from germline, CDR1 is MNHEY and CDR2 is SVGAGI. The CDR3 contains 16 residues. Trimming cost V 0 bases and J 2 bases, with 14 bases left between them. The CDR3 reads CASSYSTSGTTYEQYF. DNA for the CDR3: TGTGCCAGCAGTTACTCCACCTCCGGGACCACCTACGAGCAGTACTTC.

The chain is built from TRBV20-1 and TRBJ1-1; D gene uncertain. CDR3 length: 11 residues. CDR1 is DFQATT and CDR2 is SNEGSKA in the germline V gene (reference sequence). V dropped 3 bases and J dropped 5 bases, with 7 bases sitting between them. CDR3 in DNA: TGCAGTGCTAGTCGTGAGACTGAAGCTTTCTTT. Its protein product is CSASRETEAFF.

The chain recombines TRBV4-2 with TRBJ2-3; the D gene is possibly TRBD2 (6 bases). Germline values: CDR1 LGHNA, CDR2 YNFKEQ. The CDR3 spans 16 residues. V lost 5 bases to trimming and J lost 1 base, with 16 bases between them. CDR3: CASSAIRGVGTDTQYF. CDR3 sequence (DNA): TGTGCCAGCAGCGCGATCCGCGGGGTGGGCACAGATACGCAGTATTTT.

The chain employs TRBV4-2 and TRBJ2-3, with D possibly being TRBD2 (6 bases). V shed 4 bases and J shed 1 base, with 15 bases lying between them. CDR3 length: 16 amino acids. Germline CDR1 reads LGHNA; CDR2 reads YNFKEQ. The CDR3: CASSRPISGGTDTQYF. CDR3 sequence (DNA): TGTGCCAGCAGCCGACCTATCTCGGGGGGCACAGATACGCAGTATTTT.

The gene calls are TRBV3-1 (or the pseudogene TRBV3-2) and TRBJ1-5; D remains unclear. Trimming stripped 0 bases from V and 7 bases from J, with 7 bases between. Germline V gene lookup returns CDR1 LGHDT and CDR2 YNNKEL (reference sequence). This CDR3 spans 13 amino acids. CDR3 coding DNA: TGTGCCAGCAGCCAAGAGGGATGGCAGCCCCAGCATTTT. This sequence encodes CASSQEGWQPQHF.

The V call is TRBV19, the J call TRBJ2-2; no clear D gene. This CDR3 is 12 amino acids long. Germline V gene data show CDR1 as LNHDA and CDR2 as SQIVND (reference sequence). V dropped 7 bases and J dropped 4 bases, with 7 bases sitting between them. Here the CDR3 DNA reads TGTGCCAGTATTGGCAGCACCGGGGAGCTGTTTTTT. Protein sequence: CASIGSTGELFF.

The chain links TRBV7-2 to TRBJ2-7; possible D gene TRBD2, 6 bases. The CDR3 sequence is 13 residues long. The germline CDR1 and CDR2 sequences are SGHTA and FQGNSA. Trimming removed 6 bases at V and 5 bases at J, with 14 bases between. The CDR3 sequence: CASRRLGNHEQYF. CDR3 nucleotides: TGTGCCAGCAGGAGACTAGGGAACCACGAGCAGTACTTC.

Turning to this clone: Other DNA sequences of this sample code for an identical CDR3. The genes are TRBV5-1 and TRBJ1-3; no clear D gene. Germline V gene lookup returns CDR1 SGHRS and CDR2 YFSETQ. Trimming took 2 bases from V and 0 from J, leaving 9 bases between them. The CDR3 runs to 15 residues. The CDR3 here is CASSLDGASGNTIYF. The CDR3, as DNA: TGCGCCAGCAGCTTAGACGGCGCCTCTGGAAACACCATATATTTT.

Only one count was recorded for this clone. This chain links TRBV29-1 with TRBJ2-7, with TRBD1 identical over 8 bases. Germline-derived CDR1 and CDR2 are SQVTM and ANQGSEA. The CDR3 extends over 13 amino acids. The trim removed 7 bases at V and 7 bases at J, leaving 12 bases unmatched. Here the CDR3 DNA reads TGCAGCGGGCGCGAGTTACAGGGGGGTGAGCAGTACTTC. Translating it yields CSGRELQGGEQYF.

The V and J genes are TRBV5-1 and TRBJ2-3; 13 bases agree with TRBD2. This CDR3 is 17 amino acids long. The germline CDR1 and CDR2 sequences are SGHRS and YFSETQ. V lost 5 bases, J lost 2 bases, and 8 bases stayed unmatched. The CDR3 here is CASRSPGLAGNTDTQYF. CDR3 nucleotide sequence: TGCGCCAGCAGAAGTCCGGGACTAGCGGGGAACACAGATACGCAGTATTTT.

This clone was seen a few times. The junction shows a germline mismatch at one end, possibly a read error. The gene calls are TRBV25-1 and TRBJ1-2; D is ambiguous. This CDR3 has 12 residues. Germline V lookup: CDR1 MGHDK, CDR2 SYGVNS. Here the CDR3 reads CASSDLRGGLIF. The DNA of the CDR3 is TGTGCCAGCAGTGACCTACGAGGAGGGCTTATCTTC.

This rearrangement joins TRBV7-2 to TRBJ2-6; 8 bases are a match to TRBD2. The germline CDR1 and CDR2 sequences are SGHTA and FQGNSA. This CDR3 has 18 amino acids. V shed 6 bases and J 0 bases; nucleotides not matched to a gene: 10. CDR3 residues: CASSKAGGSASGANVLTF. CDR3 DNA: TGTGCCAGCAGTAAGGCGGGGGGATCAGCCTCTGGGGCCAACGTCCTGACTTTC. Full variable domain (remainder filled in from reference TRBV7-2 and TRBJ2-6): GAGVSQSPSNKVTEKGKDVELRCDPISGHTALYWYRQSLGQGLEFLIYFQGNSAPDKSGLPSDRFSAERTGGSVSTLTIQRTQQEDSAVYLCASSKAGGSASGANVLTFGAGSRLTVL.

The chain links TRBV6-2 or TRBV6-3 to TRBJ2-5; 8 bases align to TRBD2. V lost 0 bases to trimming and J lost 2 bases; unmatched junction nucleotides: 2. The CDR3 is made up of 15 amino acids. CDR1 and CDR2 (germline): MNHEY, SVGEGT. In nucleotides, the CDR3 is TGTGCCAGCAGTTACTCGGGCGGGGGGCAAGAGACCCAGTACTTC. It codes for CASSYSGGGQETQYF.

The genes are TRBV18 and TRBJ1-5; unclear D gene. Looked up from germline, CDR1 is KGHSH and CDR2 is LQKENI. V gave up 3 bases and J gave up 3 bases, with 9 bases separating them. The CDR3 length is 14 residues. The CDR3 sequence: CASSPGLYNQPQHF. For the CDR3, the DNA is TGTGCCAGCTCACCTGGACTTTACAATCAGCCCCAGCATTTT.

The CDR3 DNA sequence: TGTGCCAGCAGCACTAGGGCGGGGGAGCTGTTTTTT. It specifies CASSTRAGELFF. The V call is TRBV27, the J call TRBJ2-2; D might be TRBD2 (5 bases). There are 12 residues in the CDR3. CDR1 is MNHEY and CDR2 is SMNVEV in the germline V gene (reference sequence). V was pared by 6 bases and J by 8 bases, with 10 bases between.

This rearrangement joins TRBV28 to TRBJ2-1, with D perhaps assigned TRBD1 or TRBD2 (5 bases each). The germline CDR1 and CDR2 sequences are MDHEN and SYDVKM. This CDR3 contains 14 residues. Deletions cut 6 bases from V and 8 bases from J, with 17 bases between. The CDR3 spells CASSPLDGADEQFF. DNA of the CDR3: TGTGCCAGCAGCCCCTTGGACGGGGCCGATGAGCAGTTCTTC.

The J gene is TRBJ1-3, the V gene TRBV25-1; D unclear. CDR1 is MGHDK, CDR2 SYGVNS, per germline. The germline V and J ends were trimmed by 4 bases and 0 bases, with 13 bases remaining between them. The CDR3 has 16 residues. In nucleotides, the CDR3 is TGTGCCAGCAGTGCTGCGGGGAGCGGCTCTGGAAACACCATATATTTT. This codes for CASSAAGSGSGNTIYF.

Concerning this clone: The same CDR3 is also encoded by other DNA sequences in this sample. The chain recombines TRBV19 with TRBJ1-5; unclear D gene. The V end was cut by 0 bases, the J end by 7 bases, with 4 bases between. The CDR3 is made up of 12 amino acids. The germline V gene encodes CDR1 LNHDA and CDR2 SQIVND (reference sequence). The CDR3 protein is CASSIDKQPQHF. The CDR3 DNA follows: TGTGCCAGTAGTATAGATAAACAGCCCCAGCATTTT.